The present entry profiles one TCR beta chain with its context. Data came from immunoSEQ multiplex PCR; TCRdb stores just in-frame clones and leaves some out. The sample carries under 200,000 clones, roughly 94% recorded once. The length of the CDR3 is 11 residues. Germline V gene data show CDR1 as GTSNPN and CDR2 as SVGIG (reference sequence). Trimming cost V 4 bases and J 2 bases, with 5 bases left between them. This sample stems from a study of control samples from healthy donors and cancer patients. The chain combines TRBV30 with TRBJ1-2; D is unclear. The sequence derives from a man aged 60 to 75 with colorectal cancer. The source material was PBMCs. CDR3 residues: CAWTGNYGYTF. CDR3 in DNA: TGTGCCTGGACCGGGAACTATGGCTACACCTTC.